This T cell receptor beta chain originates from a study of T cell responses to AZD1222 COVID-19 vaccine. General study results and limits: Only a handful of AZD1222 recipients, roughly 6 in all, had baseline seropositivity. Researchers report vaccine-associated CD4 TCRs spanning spike, with dominance at 160-218 and 743-854.

TCRdb's table, derived via immunoSEQ multiplex PCR, lists solely in-frame clones and lacks some. This sample has roughly 140,000 clones, with around nine tenths found just once. To note about this clone: Its antigen is unknown.

The CDR3 is 14 residues long. Germline lookup yields CDR1 SGHTA and CDR2 FQGNSA. V dropped 9 bases and J dropped 3 bases, with 18 bases sitting between them. V is TRBV7-2 and J is TRBJ2-7; D is perhaps TRBD1 (6 bases). The sample consisted of peripheral blood, taken 28 days after the second AZD1222 dose. This TCR derives from an adult who received the AZD1222 COVID-19 vaccine. CDR3 DNA: TGTGCCAGTAACTTAGGGGGATTTGGCTACGAGCAGTACTTC. Its translation is CASNLGGFGYEQYF. Full variable domain (rest looked up from reference TRBV7-2 and TRBJ2-7): GAGVSQSPSNKVTEKGKDVELRCDPISGHTALYWYRQSLGQGLEFLIYFQGNSAPDKSGLPSDRFSAERTGGSVSTLTIQRTQQEDSAVYLCASNLGGFGYEQYFGPGTRLTVT.